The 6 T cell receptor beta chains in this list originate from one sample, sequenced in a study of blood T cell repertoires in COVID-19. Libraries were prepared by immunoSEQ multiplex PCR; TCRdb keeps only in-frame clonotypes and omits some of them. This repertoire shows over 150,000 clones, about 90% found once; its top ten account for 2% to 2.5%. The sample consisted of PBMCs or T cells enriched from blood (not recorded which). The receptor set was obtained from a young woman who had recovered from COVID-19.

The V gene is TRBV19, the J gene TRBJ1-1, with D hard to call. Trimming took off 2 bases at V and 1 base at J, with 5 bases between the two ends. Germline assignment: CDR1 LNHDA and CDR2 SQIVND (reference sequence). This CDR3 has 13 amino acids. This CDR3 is CASSISQNTEAFF. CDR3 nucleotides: TGTGCCAGTAGTATATCCCAGAACACTGAAGCTTTCTTT.

The CDR3 here is CASSLDGGRYGYTF. Written as DNA, the CDR3 is TGTGCCAGCAGCTTGGATGGCGGCCGCTATGGCTACACCTTC. The rearrangement uses TRBV5-4 and TRBJ1-2; D call uncertain. V lost 0 bases and J lost 4, with 10 bases in between. The CDR3 is made up of 14 amino acids. CDR1 and CDR2 (germline): SGHNT, YYREEE (reference sequence).

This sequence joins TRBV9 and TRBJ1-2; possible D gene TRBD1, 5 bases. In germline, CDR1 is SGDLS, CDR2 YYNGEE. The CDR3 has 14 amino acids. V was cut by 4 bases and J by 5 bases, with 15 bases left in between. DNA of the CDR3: TGTGCCAGCAGCCCCGGGACTCTCTCATATGGCTACACCTTC. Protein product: CASSPGTLSYGYTF.

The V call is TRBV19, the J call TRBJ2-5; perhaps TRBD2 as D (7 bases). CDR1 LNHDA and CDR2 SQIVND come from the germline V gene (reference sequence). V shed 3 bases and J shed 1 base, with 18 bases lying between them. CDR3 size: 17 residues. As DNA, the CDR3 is TGTGCCAGTAGTATTACTCCCAGGGGAGGGCCCCAAGAGACCCAGTACTTC. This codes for CASSITPRGGPQETQYF.

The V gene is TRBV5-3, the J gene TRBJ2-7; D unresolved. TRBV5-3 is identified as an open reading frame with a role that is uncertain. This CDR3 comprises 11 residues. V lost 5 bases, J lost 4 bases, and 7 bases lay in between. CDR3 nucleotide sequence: TGTGCCAGAAGAAGAGGTTACGAGCAGTACTTC. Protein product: CARRRGYEQYF.

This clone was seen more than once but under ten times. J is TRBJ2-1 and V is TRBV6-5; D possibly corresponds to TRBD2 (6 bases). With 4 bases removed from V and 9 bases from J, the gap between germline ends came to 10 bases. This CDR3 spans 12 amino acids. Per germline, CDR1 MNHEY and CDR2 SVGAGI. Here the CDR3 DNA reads TGTGCCAGCAGTTCCAGGGAGGCTGAGCAGTTCTTC. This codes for CASSSREAEQFF.